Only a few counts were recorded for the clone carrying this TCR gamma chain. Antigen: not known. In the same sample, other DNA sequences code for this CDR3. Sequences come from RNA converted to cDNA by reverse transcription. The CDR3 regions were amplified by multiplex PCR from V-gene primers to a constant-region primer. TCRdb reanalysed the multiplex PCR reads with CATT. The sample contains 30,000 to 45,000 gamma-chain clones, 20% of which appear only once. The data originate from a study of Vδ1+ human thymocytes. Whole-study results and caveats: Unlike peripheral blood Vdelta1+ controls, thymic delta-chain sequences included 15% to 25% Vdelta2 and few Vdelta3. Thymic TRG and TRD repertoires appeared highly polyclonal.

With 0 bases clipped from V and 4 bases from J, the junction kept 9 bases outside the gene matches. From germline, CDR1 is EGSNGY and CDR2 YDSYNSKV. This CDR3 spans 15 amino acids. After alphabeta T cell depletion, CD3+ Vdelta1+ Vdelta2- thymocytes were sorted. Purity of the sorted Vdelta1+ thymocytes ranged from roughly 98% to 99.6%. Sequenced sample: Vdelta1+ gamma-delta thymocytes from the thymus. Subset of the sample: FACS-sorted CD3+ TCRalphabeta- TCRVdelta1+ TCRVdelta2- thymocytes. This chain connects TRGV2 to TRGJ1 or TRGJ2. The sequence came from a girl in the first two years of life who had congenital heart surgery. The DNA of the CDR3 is TGTGCCACCTGGGACGGGCCCGGGGGCTATTATAAGAAACTCTTT. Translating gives CATWDGPGGYYKKLF.